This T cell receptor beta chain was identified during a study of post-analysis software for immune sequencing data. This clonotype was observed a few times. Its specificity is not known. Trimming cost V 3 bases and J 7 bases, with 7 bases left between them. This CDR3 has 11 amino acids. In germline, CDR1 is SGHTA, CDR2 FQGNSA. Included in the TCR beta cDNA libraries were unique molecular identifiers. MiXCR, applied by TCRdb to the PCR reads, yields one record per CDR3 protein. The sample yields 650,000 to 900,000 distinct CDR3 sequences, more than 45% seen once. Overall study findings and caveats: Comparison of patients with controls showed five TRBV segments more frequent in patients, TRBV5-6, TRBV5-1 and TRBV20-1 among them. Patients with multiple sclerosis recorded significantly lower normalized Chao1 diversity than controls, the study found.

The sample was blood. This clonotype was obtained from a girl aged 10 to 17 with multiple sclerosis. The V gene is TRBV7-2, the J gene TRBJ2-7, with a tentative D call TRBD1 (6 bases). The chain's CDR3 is CASSFGQEQYF. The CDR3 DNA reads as TGTGCCAGCAGCTTTGGACAGGAGCAGTACTTC. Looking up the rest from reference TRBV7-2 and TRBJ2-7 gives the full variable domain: GAGVSQSPSNKVTEKGKDVELRCDPISGHTALYWYRQSLGQGLEFLIYFQGNSAPDKSGLPSDRFSAERTGGSVSTLTIQRTQQEDSAVYLCASSFGQEQYFGPGTRLTVT.